In this sample, the clone carrying this T cell receptor beta chain turned up a few times. Antigen: not known. Per germline, CDR1 MNHEY and CDR2 SMNVEV (reference sequence). There are 15 residues in the CDR3. Losses at the gene ends were 5 bases for V and 6 bases for J; bases not matched to a gene: 10. MiXCR, run by TCRdb on the reads, gives a single entry per CDR3 protein. The data show roughly 200,000 distinct CDR3 sequences, with about 15% seen just once and less than 25% held by the top ten. The data belong to a study of T cell repertoires in cytomegalovirus infection. Overall study context: From public TCR beta signatures came an indication of both CMV infection and matching HLA type.

Study-level findings and limits: CMV carriers having the relevant HLA were flagged by cumulative public TCR beta family frequency. HLA-C-restricted CMV-specific TCR beta clonotypes were dominant in the ex vivo response.

The J gene is TRBJ2-1, the V gene TRBV27, with 7 bases identical to TRBD1. The source is a human donor in good health (CMV status not recorded). Some clones in this sample may be carry-over from other donors' samples. The sample consisted of CD8+ T cells from PBMCs. CDR3 sequence (DNA): TGTGCCAGCAGTCTGATGACAGGGATAGGCAATGAGCAGTTCTTC. Protein: CASSLMTGIGNEQFF.